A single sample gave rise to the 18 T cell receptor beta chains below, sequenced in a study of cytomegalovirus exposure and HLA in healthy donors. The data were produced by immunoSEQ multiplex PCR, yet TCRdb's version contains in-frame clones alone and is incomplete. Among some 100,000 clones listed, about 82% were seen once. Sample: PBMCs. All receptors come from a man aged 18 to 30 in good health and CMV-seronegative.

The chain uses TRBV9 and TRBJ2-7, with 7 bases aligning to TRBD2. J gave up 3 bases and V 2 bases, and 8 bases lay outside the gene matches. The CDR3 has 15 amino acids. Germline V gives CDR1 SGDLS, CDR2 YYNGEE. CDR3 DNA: TGTGCCAGCAGCGTTAGCGGGCTTCCGGGCTACGAGCAGTACTTC. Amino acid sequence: CASSVSGLPGYEQYF.

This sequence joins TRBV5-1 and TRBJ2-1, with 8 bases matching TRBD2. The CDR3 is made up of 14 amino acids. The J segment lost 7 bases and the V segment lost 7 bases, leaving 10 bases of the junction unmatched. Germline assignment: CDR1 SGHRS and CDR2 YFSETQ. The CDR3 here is CASQTSEKSNEQFF. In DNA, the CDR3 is TGCGCCAGCCAGACTAGCGAGAAATCTAATGAGCAGTTCTTC.

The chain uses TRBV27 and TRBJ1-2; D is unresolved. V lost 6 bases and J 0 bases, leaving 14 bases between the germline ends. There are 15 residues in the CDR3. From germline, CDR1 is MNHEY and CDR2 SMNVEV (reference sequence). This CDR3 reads CASSHGGRANYGYTF. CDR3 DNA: TGTGCCAGCAGCCACGGCGGCCGAGCTAACTATGGCTACACCTTC.

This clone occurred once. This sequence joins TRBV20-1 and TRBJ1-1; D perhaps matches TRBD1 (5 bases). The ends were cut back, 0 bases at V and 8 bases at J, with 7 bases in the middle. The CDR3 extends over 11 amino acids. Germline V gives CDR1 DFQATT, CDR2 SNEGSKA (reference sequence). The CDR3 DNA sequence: TGCAGTGCTAGAGATGGGGGGGAAGCTTTCTTT. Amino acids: CSARDGGEAFF.

CDR3 protein: CASSLGQGYQETQYF. The CDR3 bases are TGTGCCAGCAGCTTGGGACAGGGCTACCAAGAGACCCAGTACTTC. This chain connects TRBV5-6 to TRBJ2-5; 7 positions agree with TRBD1. The CDR3 loop spans 15 amino acids. The V gene end was trimmed by 0 bases and the J gene end by 0 bases; junction bases not matched to a gene: 2. Germline lookup yields CDR1 SGHDT and CDR2 YYEEEE.

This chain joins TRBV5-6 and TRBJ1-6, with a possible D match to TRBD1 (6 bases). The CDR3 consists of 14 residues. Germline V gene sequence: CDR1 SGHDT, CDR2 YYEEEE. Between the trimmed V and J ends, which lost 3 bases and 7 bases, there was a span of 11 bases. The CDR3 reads CASSSGQSNSPLHF. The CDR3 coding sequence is TGTGCCAGCAGCTCGGGACAATCGAATTCACCCCTCCACTTT.

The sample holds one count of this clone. CDR3 residues: CASSPSQVSYNEQFF. CDR3 nucleotide sequence: TGTGCCAGCAGTCCCTCCCAGGTCTCCTACAATGAGCAGTTCTTC. This chain uses TRBV6-4 with TRBJ2-1; D gene uncertain. V was trimmed by 5 bases and J by 0 bases, leaving 11 bases between them. This CDR3 has 15 amino acids. Germline CDR1 is MRHNA and CDR2 is SNTAGT.

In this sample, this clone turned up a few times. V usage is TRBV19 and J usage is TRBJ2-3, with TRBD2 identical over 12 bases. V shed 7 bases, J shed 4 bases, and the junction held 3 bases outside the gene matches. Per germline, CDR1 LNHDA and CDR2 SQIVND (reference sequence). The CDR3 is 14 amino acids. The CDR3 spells CASKASGGADTQYF. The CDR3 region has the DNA TGTGCCAGTAAGGCTAGCGGGGGGGCAGATACGCAGTATTTT. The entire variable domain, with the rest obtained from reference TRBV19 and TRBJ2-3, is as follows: DGGITQSPKYLFRKEGQNVTLSCEQNLNHDAMYWYRQDPGQGLRLIYYSQIVNDFQKGDIAEGYSVSREKKESFPLTVTSAQKNPTAFYLCASKASGGADTQYFGPGTRLTVL.

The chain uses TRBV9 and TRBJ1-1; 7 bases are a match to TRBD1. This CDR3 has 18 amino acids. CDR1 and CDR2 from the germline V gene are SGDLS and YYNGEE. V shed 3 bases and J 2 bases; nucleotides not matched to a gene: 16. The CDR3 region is CASSAPRGGGRINTEAFF. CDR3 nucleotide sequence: TGTGCCAGCAGCGCGCCTAGAGGGGGCGGGCGTATAAACACTGAAGCTTTCTTT.

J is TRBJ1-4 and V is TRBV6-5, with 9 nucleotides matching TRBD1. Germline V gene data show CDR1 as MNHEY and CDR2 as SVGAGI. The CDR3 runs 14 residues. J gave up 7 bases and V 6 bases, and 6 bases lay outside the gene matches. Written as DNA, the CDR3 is TGTGCCAGCAGGGGCGACAGGGGGGGTGAAAAACTGTTTTTT. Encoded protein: CASRGDRGGEKLFF.

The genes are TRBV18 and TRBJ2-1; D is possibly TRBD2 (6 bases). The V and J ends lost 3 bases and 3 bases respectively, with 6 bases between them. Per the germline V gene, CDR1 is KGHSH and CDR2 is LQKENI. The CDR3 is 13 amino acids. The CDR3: CASSPGLYNEQFF. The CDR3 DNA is TGTGCCAGCTCACCGGGACTCTACAATGAGCAGTTCTTC.

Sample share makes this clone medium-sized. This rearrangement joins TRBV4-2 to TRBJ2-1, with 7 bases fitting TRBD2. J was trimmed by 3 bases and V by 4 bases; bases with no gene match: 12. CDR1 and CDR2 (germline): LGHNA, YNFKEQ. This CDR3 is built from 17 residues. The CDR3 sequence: CASSPGASGYYYNEQFF. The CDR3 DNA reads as TGTGCCAGCAGCCCCGGGGCTAGCGGATATTACTACAATGAGCAGTTCTTC.

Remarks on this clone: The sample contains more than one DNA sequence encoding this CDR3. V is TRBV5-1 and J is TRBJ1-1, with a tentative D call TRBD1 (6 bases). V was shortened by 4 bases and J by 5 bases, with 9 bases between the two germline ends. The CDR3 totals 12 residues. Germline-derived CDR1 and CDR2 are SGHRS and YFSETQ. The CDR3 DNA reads TGCGCCAGCAGCCCACAGGGAACTGAAGCTTTCTTT. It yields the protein CASSPQGTEAFF.

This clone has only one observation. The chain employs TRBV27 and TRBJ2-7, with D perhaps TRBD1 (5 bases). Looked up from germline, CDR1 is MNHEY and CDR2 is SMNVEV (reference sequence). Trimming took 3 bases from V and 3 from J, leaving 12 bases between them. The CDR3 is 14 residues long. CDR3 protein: CASSFFGQGYEQYF. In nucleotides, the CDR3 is TGTGCCAGCAGTTTTTTTGGGCAGGGCTACGAGCAGTACTTC.

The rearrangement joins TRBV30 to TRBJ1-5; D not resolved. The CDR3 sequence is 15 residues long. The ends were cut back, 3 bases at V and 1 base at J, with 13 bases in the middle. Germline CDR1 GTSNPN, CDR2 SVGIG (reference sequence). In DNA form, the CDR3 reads TGTGCCTGGAGATCGGCAGGAGGGAGCAATCAGCCCCAGCATTTT. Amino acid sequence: CAWRSAGGSNQPQHF.

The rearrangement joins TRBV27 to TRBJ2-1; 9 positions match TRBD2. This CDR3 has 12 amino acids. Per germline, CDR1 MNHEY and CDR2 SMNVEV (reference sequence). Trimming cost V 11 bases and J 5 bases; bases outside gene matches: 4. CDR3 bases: TGTGCCGCGCGGGGGGGGAACAATGAGCAGTTCTTC. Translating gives CAARGGNNEQFF.

The CDR3 DNA sequence: TGCAGCGTTGAAGAATTTATGGGCACGACCGGCTATGGCTACACCTTC. It encodes CSVEEFMGTTGYGYTF. V gene TRBV29-1 combines with J gene TRBJ1-2; the D is unclear. This CDR3 comprises 16 residues. Germline CDR1 and CDR2: SQVTM and ANQGSEA. V was shortened by 0 bases and J by 4 bases, with 18 bases between the two germline ends. The variable domain in full, completed from reference TRBV29-1 and TRBJ1-2, reads SAVISQKPSRDICQRGTSLTIQCQVDSQVTMMFWYRQQPGQSLTLIATANQGSEATYESGFVIDKFPISRPNLTFSTLTVSNMSPEDSSIYLCSVEEFMGTTGYGYTFGSGTRLTVV.

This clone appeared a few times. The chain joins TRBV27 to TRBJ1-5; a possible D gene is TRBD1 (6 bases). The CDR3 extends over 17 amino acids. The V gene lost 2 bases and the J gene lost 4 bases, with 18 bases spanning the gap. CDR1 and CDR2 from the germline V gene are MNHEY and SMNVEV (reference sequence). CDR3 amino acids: CASSLRQPWGRNQPQHF. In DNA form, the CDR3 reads TGTGCCAGCAGTTTACGTCAGCCCTGGGGGCGAAATCAGCCCCAGCATTTT.